Many counts were recorded for the clone carrying this T cell receptor beta chain. Using its own MiXCR run on the reads, TCRdb lists one record per CDR3 protein. The sample records around 550,000 distinct CDR3 sequences, 26% being singletons. The record originates from a study of T cell repertoires in cytomegalovirus infection. Trimming stripped 5 bases from V and 0 bases from J, with 11 bases between. From germline, CDR1 is SGHTA and CDR2 FQGNSA. The CDR3 is 15 residues long. The sample taken for sequencing was PBMCs. This sequence joins TRBV7-2 and TRBJ1-5; D gene unclear. The sequence came from a human donor in good health (CMV status not recorded). Some clones in this sample may be carry-over from other donors' samples. This chain's CDR3 is CASSPGRYSNQPQHF. The CDR3 region has the DNA TGTGCCAGCAGCCCCGGACGTTATAGCAATCAGCCCCAGCATTTT.